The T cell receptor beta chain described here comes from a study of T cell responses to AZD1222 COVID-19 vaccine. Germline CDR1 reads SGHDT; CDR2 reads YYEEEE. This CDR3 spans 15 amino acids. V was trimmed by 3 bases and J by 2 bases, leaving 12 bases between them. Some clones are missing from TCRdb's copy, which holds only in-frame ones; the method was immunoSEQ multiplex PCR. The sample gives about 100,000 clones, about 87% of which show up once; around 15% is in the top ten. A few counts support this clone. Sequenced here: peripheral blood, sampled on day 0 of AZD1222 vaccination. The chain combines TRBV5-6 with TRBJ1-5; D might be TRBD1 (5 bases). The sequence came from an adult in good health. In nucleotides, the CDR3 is TGTGCCAGCAGCTCCCGGGACGGCCGCAATCAGCCCCAGCATTTT. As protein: CASSSRDGRNQPQHF.